In this sample, the clone carrying this T cell receptor beta chain turned up many times. The antigen is undetermined. This entry belongs to a study of breast tumors, draining lymph nodes, adjacent tissues. General study results and limits: Tumor T cell lymph node origin was a supported hypothesis, not proven. Most tumor T cells seemingly derive from lymph node, then expand in tumor.

TCRdb recomputed calls from the multiplex PCR reads with MiXCR, one row per CDR3 protein. The data contain roughly 20,000 distinct CDR3 sequences, 40% to 45% of them singletons. Germline assignment: CDR1 MGHRA and CDR2 YSYEKL. The CDR3 is 13 amino acids. Trimming stripped 0 bases from V and 1 base from J, with 3 bases between. The source is a female donor with breast cancer. Some clones in this sample may be carry-over from other donors' samples. The V and J genes are TRBV4-1 and TRBJ1-2; D is ambiguous. Source material: breast tumor tissue. In DNA form, the CDR3 reads TGCGCCAGCAGCCAAGAGGTTAACTATGGCTACACCTTC. It translates to CASSQEVNYGYTF.